The next 27 T cell receptor beta chains were all read from a single sample in a study of blood T cell repertoires in COVID-19. Produced via immunoSEQ multiplex PCR; TCRdb's table is partial and in-frame only. The sample has about 230,000 clones, 83% seen once; the top ten hold 6.5% to 9%. Sequencing was performed on peripheral blood. The origin of the receptors is a woman between 50 and 59 years old with acute or convalescent COVID-19.

This chain connects TRBV7-6 to TRBJ2-3; D is possibly TRBD1 (5 bases). The CDR3 spans 13 residues. V was clipped by 5 bases and J by 4 bases, with 10 bases between them. Germline assignment: CDR1 SGHVS and CDR2 FNYEAQ. In DNA, the CDR3 is TGTGCCAGCAGCACCCAGGGTTCAGATACGCAGTATTTT. This codes for CASSTQGSDTQYF.

This chain uses TRBV3-1 (or the pseudogene TRBV3-2) with TRBJ1-4; D perhaps matches TRBD1 (6 bases). The germline V and J ends were trimmed by 3 bases and 7 bases, with 12 bases remaining between them. The germline V gene encodes CDR1 LGHDT and CDR2 YNNKEL (reference sequence). The CDR3 spans 14 residues. The CDR3 is CASSQDSLGEKLFF. CDR3 in DNA: TGTGCCAGCAGCCAGGACAGCTTGGGTGAAAAACTGTTTTTT.

The V call is TRBV28, the J call TRBJ1-5; a weak D match, TRBD1 (5 bases). The CDR3 runs 16 residues. Germline assignment: CDR1 MDHEN and CDR2 SYDVKM. Trimming shortened V by 7 bases and J by 6 bases, and 22 bases separated the two germline ends. Here the CDR3 DNA reads TGTGCCAGCACCCTGGCGTCTGGGGCTAATAGTCAGCCCCAGCATTTT. Translation gives CASTLASGANSQPQHF. Full variable domain (remainder filled in from reference TRBV28 and TRBJ1-5): DVKVTQSSRYLVKRTGEKVFLECVQDMDHENMFWYRQDPGLGLRLIYFSYDVKMKEKGDIPEGYSVSREKKERFSLILESASTNQTSMYLCASTLASGANSQPQHFGDGTRLSIL.

The gene calls are TRBV19 and TRBJ2-1; tentatively, D is TRBD1 (8 bases). There are 21 residues in the CDR3. Germline V lookup: CDR1 LNHDA, CDR2 SQIVND (reference sequence). V gave up 5 bases and J gave up 3 bases, with 32 bases separating them. The DNA of the CDR3 is TGTGCCAGTAGTTCACTTACAGGGGGGGGACCTCCTGGAAACTACTACAATGAGCAGTTCTTC. Protein: CASSSLTGGGPPGNYYNEQFF.

The chain links TRBV3-1 (or the pseudogene TRBV3-2) to TRBJ2-3, with D maybe TRBD2 (6 bases). In germline, CDR1 is LGHDT, CDR2 YNNKEL (reference sequence). V lost 4 bases, J lost 6 bases, and 11 bases lay in between. CDR3 length: 13 amino acids. As DNA, the CDR3 is TGTGCCAGCAGCCGGGACTGGGGGGATACGCAGTATTTT. It encodes CASSRDWGDTQYF.

The chain is built from TRBV28 and TRBJ2-2; TRBD1 is a possible D gene (6 bases). The CDR3 spans 15 residues. CDR1 is MDHEN and CDR2 is SYDVKM in the germline V gene. V gave up 7 bases and J gave up 7 bases, with 19 bases separating them. This CDR3 reads CASKRRDRTNGELFF. In nucleotides, the CDR3 is TGTGCCAGCAAGAGAAGAGACAGGACCAACGGGGAGCTGTTTTTT.

The chain has TRBV19 and TRBJ1-2, with TRBD1 as a possible D gene (5 bases). CDR1 LNHDA and CDR2 SQIVND come from the germline V gene (reference sequence). The CDR3 loop spans 12 amino acids. Trimming shortened V by 4 bases and J by 4 bases, and 7 bases separated the two germline ends. CDR3 DNA: TGTGCCAGTAGTAGCGACAGCTATGGCTACACCTTC. It yields the protein CASSSDSYGYTF.

The chain is built from TRBV2 and TRBJ2-3, with D tentatively TRBD2 (5 bases). Trimming shortened V by 6 bases and J by 1 base, and 14 bases separated the two germline ends. Germline values: CDR1 SNHLY, CDR2 FYNNEI. The CDR3 sequence is 15 residues long. For the CDR3, the DNA is TGTGCCAGCAGCTTCACGACCGGGGGCACAGATACGCAGTATTTT. The encoded protein is CASSFTTGGTDTQYF.

The V and J genes are TRBV11-3 and TRBJ1-1, with TRBD1 matching 8 bases. V dropped 2 bases and J dropped 6; count of bases not matched to a gene: 5. The length of the CDR3 is 14 residues. The germline gives CDR1 SGHNT, CDR2 YENEEA. CDR3 nucleotides: TGTGCCAGCAGCTTATGGCAGGGGGCCCCTGAAGCTTTCTTT. Encoded protein: CASSLWQGAPEAFF.

The chain carries TRBV6-6 and TRBJ2-3; tentatively, D is TRBD1 (5 bases). Germline CDR1 is MNHNY and CDR2 is SVGAGI (reference sequence). V was trimmed by 5 bases and J by 1 base, leaving 13 bases between them. The CDR3 is 15 amino acids. The CDR3 DNA sequence: TGTGCCAGCAGTCGCAGGGAAGGGGGCACAGATACGCAGTATTTT. This translates into CASSRREGGTDTQYF.

This clone was observed a handful of times. CDR3 sequence: CASTVGGGAQETQYF. The CDR3 DNA sequence: TGTGCCAGCACCGTAGGCGGCGGGGCCCAAGAGACCCAGTACTTC. This chain joins TRBV5-8 and TRBJ2-5, with D perhaps TRBD2 (6 bases). CDR1 is SGHTS and CDR2 is YDEGEE in the germline V gene. Trimming took 6 bases from V and 1 from J, leaving 16 bases between them. This CDR3 is 15 amino acids long.

The chain recombines TRBV27 with TRBJ2-1, with 7 bases that match TRBD2. V dropped 7 bases and J dropped 3; count of bases not matched to a gene: 6. Germline V gene lookup returns CDR1 MNHEY and CDR2 SMNVEV (reference sequence). CDR3 length: 14 residues. CDR3 in amino acids: CASTSSGFYNEQFF. The CDR3 DNA is TGTGCCAGCACCAGTAGCGGGTTCTACAATGAGCAGTTCTTC.

This chain links TRBV19 with TRBJ2-7; tentative D call: TRBD2 (5 bases). The CDR3 has 13 residues. Trimming removed 0 bases at V and 4 bases at J, with 7 bases between. The germline CDR1 and CDR2 sequences are LNHDA and SQIVND (reference sequence). CDR3 protein: CASSIDGGYEQYF. The CDR3 DNA reads as TGTGCCAGTAGTATAGACGGCGGGTACGAGCAGTACTTC. The full variable domain, with the rest looked up from reference TRBV19 and TRBJ2-7, is DGGITQSPKYLFRKEGQNVTLSCEQNLNHDAMYWYRQDPGQGLRLIYYSQIVNDFQKGDIAEGYSVSREKKESFPLTVTSAQKNPTAFYLCASSIDGGYEQYFGPGTRLTVT.

The chain is built from TRBV24-1 and TRBJ1-1; D is unclear. This CDR3 is built from 15 residues. V dropped 3 bases and J dropped 1 base, with 11 bases sitting between them. Per germline, CDR1 KGHDR and CDR2 SFDVKD. In nucleotides, the CDR3 is TGTGCCACCAGTGATCCCCGCTCGGGGAACACTGAAGCTTTCTTT. Translating gives CATSDPRSGNTEAFF.

The CDR3 nucleotides read TGTGCCACCAGCAGAGATCCCAGGACTAGCGGGTATCAAGAGACCCAGTACTTC. Translation: CATSRDPRTSGYQETQYF. The rearrangement joins TRBV15 to TRBJ2-5; 11 bases are shared with TRBD2. The CDR3 runs to 18 residues. Trimming cost V 0 bases and J 2 bases; bases outside gene matches: 8. Germline CDR1 reads LNHNV; CDR2 reads YYDKDF (reference sequence).

The chain is built from TRBV19 and TRBJ1-1; no clear D gene. Germline loops: CDR1 LNHDA, CDR2 SQIVND (reference sequence). The CDR3 runs to 15 residues. V was clipped by 5 bases and J by 1 base, with 14 bases between them. The CDR3 here is CASSQRRDRNTEAFF. As DNA, the CDR3 is TGTGCCAGTAGTCAACGTCGGGATAGGAACACTGAAGCTTTCTTT.

This clone was observed a handful of times. The chain links TRBV4-1 to TRBJ1-3, with D tentatively TRBD1 (5 bases). Germline V gene sequence: CDR1 MGHRA, CDR2 YSYEKL. V gave up 1 base and J gave up 5 bases, with 12 bases separating them. This CDR3 is 15 amino acids long. The CDR3 bases are TGCGCCAGCAGCCAAGGGACCGGGGGGAGAAACACCATATATTTT. Translated, it gives CASSQGTGGRNTIYF.

The CDR3 loop reads CASSQGQGGGETQYF. In nucleotides, the CDR3 is TGTGCCAGCAGCCAGGGACAGGGAGGTGGAGAGACCCAGTACTTC. The chain recombines TRBV7-3 with TRBJ2-5; 9 nucleotides agree with TRBD1. V dropped 5 bases and J dropped 4; count of bases not matched to a gene: 8. This CDR3 contains 15 residues. Germline loops: CDR1 SGHTA, CDR2 FQGTGA.

V is TRBV11-2 and J is TRBJ2-3, with 11 positions matching TRBD2. The germline CDR1 and CDR2 sequences are SGHAT and FQNNGV. This CDR3 region has 15 residues. V gave up 3 bases and J gave up 5 bases; unmatched junction bases: 4. DNA for the CDR3: TGTGCCAGCAGCTTCACTAGCGGGGGTGTAGATACGCAGTATTTT. It yields the protein CASSFTSGGVDTQYF.

The rearrangement links TRBV21-1 to TRBJ1-1. TRBV21-1 is a known pseudogene. This CDR3 is 15 amino acids long. Here the CDR3 reads CASSKGEWSNTEAFF. The CDR3 DNA sequence: TGTGCCAGCAGCAAAGGCGAGTGGTCAAACACTGAAGCTTTCTTT.

A few counts support this clone. The chain employs TRBV28 and TRBJ2-7, with 9 bases matching TRBD2. The CDR3 spans 17 residues. The junction had 9 bases not matched to a gene; V was cut back by 1 base and J by 2 bases. Germline loops: CDR1 MDHEN, CDR2 SYDVKM. The CDR3 is CASSLFRGASGTYEQYF. CDR3 DNA: TGTGCCAGCAGTTTATTCAGGGGGGCTAGCGGGACCTACGAGCAGTACTTC.

This clone was counted a single time. The rearrangement joins TRBV2 to TRBJ2-2, with 8 bases lining up with TRBD1. CDR3 length: 14 amino acids. From germline, CDR1 is SNHLY and CDR2 FYNNEI. Germline trimming cut 6 bases from V and 5 bases from J; bases unmatched to any gene: 5. CDR3: CASSRTGYTGELFF. CDR3 sequence (DNA): TGTGCCAGCAGCCGGACAGGGTATACCGGGGAGCTGTTTTTT.

The J gene is TRBJ2-1, the V gene TRBV7-2; 7 positions match TRBD2. The ends lost 4 bases at V and 4 bases at J; junction bases unmatched: 10. CDR3 length: 16 amino acids. CDR1 SGHTA and CDR2 FQGNSA come from the germline V gene. CDR3 protein: CASSSTALARYNEQFF. The CDR3 DNA reads TGTGCCAGCAGCTCGACCGCACTAGCGCGGTACAATGAGCAGTTCTTC. The full variable domain, in which reference TRBV7-2 and TRBJ2-1 provide the parts outside the CDR3, is GAGVSQSPSNKVTEKGKDVELRCDPISGHTALYWYRQSLGQGLEFLIYFQGNSAPDKSGLPSDRFSAERTGGSVSTLTIQRTQQEDSAVYLCASSSTALARYNEQFFGPGTRLTVL.

This sequence joins TRBV6-2 or TRBV6-3 and TRBJ1-2; D call uncertain. The CDR3 consists of 12 residues. Germline V gene lookup returns CDR1 MNHEY and CDR2 SVGEGT. The ends were cut back, 0 bases at V and 8 bases at J, with 7 bases in the middle. The CDR3: CASSYSEEGYTF. DNA for the CDR3: TGTGCCAGCAGTTACTCTGAAGAGGGCTACACCTTC.

The chain combines TRBV12-3 or TRBV12-4 with TRBJ2-7, with D unclear. Trimming shortened V by 3 bases and J by 5 bases, and 11 bases separated the two germline ends. The CDR3 loop spans 13 amino acids. CDR3 nucleotide sequence: TGTGCCAGCAGTTTTGCCGACTTCAACGAGCAGTACTTC. This sequence encodes CASSFADFNEQYF.

The genes are TRBV5-8 and TRBJ1-5, with D tentatively TRBD1 (6 bases). This CDR3 has 15 residues. Trimming removed 2 bases at V and 0 bases at J, with 9 bases between. Germline V CDR1 and CDR2: SGHTS, YDEGEE. DNA for the CDR3: TGTGCCAGCAGCTTCGGGACATATAGCAATCAGCCCCAGCATTTT. Translating gives CASSFGTYSNQPQHF. Full variable domain (missing parts from reference TRBV5-8 and TRBJ1-5): EAGVTQSPTHLIKTRGQQATLRCSPISGHTSVYWYQQALGLGLQFLLWYDEGEERNRGNFPPRFSGRQFPNYSSELNVNALELEDSALYLCASSFGTYSNQPQHFGDGTRLSIL.

The chain uses TRBV3-1 (or the pseudogene TRBV3-2) and TRBJ1-1; D remains ambiguous. Germline V gives CDR1 LGHDT, CDR2 YNNKEL (reference sequence). The CDR3 has 14 amino acids. Trimming removed 4 bases at V and 1 base at J, with 10 bases between. CDR3 in DNA: TGTGCCAGCAGCCTTCCGGGAGGGAACACTGAAGCTTTCTTT. Its protein is CASSLPGGNTEAFF.